Listed here are 12 T cell receptor beta chains from one sample, sequenced in a study of control samples from healthy donors and cancer patients. Sequencing used immunoSEQ multiplex PCR; TCRdb keeps in-frame clones, though not all of them. Of more than 150,000 clones listed, approximately 95% were seen once; the top ten hold around 1.6%. Sequencing was performed on blood. The receptor set was obtained from a man between 18 and 35 years old in good health.

This chain uses TRBV18 with TRBJ2-4; 7 bases match TRBD2. After removal of 3 bases from V and 1 base from J, the junction contained 9 bases not matched to a gene. This CDR3 comprises 17 residues. Germline values: CDR1 KGHSH, CDR2 LQKENI. CDR3 bases: TGTGCCAGCTCACCCACCGCGGGGGTATCGGCCAAAAACATTCAGTACTTC. Its protein is CASSPTAGVSAKNIQYF.

The chain links TRBV19 to TRBJ1-1; D gene ambiguous. Looked up from germline, CDR1 is LNHDA and CDR2 is SQIVND (reference sequence). This CDR3 spans 12 amino acids. Trimming cost V 10 bases and J 12 bases, with 21 bases left between them. The DNA for the CDR3 is TGTGCCATTTCGGACGGCATACTAAACACTTTCTTT. It encodes CAISDGILNTFF.

In its sample, this clone was seen once. The CDR3 region is CASSEGIFGTNEQFF. The CDR3 coding sequence is TGTGCCAGCAGCGAGGGGATCTTCGGGACGAATGAGCAGTTCTTC. V is TRBV9 and J is TRBJ2-1; the D gene could be TRBD1 or TRBD2 (5 bases each). Trimming removed 3 bases at V and 7 bases at J, with 17 bases between. CDR1 and CDR2 from the germline V gene are SGDLS and YYNGEE. This CDR3 has 15 residues. Based on the CDR3 plus reference TRBV9 and TRBJ2-1, the full variable domain is DSGVTQTPKHLITATGQRVTLRCSPRSGDLSVYWYQQSLDQGLQFLIQYYNGEERAKGNILERFSAQQFPDLHSELNLSSLELGDSALYFCASSEGIFGTNEQFFGPGTRLTVL.

This chain links TRBV14 with TRBJ1-4, with a weak D call TRBD1 (5 bases). V was shortened by 0 bases and J by 4 bases, with 9 bases between the two germline ends. Germline CDR1 is SGHDN and CDR2 is FVKESK. There are 15 residues in the CDR3. CDR3 nucleotide sequence: TGTGCCAGCAGCCAAGAACAGGCGTATAATGAAAAACTGTTTTTT. Its protein product is CASSQEQAYNEKLFF.

This chain connects TRBV19 to TRBJ2-1, with 7 positions matching TRBD2. Germline V gives CDR1 LNHDA, CDR2 SQIVND (reference sequence). The J segment lost 8 bases and the V segment lost 7 bases, leaving 8 bases of the junction unmatched. This CDR3 has 13 residues. Here the CDR3 reads CASKPSGHDEQFF. CDR3 bases: TGTGCCAGTAAACCTAGCGGTCATGATGAGCAGTTCTTC.

This clone was picked up one time. The rearrangement links TRBV6-2 or TRBV6-3 to TRBJ1-6, with no clear D. The V gene's germline CDR1 is MNHEY and CDR2 SVGEGT. V was trimmed by 3 bases and J by 0 bases, leaving 18 bases between them. This CDR3 spans 19 amino acids. The CDR3 nucleotides are TGTGCCAGCAGTTATTTCCCGAGGCAGTCGAGCTCCTATAATTCACCCCTCCACTTT. Encoded protein: CASSYFPRQSSSYNSPLHF.

The chain recombines TRBV6-5 with TRBJ2-1; 8 bases map to TRBD2. J was trimmed by 12 bases and V by 6 bases; bases with no gene match: 13. The CDR3 has 14 residues. The germline gives CDR1 MNHEY, CDR2 SVGAGI. CDR3 amino acids: CASRPGLGGLWQFF. Here the CDR3 DNA reads TGTGCCAGCAGACCGGGACTAGGGGGGCTGTGGCAGTTCTTC.

This chain connects TRBV19 to TRBJ1-2, with 8 bases identical to TRBD1. The CDR3 loop spans 15 amino acids. Germline V gene data show CDR1 as LNHDA and CDR2 as SQIVND (reference sequence). The ends lost 5 bases at V and 5 bases at J; junction bases unmatched: 10. CDR3 bases: TGTGCCAGTAGTGCCGCGGGACAGGTATTATATGGCTACACCTTC. Protein: CASSAAGQVLYGYTF.

J is TRBJ2-3 and V is TRBV4-1, with 9 bases fitting TRBD2. Unmatched junction bases numbered 8, after V lost 0 bases and J lost 1 base. This CDR3 spans 18 amino acids. In germline, CDR1 is MGHRA, CDR2 YSYEKL. The CDR3 protein is CASSQEAGGMKGTDTQYF. CDR3 nucleotides: TGCGCCAGCAGCCAAGAGGCGGGGGGGATGAAGGGCACAGATACGCAGTATTTT.

CDR3 bases: TGTGCCAGCTCAAGTCAGGGGAACACCGGGGAGCTGTTTTTT. Translating it yields CASSSQGNTGELFF. The chain recombines TRBV18 with TRBJ2-2, with a weak D call TRBD1 (5 bases). V lost 5 bases and J 1 base, leaving 8 bases between the germline ends. CDR1 and CDR2 (germline): KGHSH, LQKENI. The CDR3 runs 14 residues.

This chain links TRBV5-1 with TRBJ2-5, with D possibly matching TRBD2 (7 bases). There are 18 residues in the CDR3. Germline CDR1 and CDR2: SGHRS and YFSETQ. V was cut by 2 bases and J by 5 bases, with 25 bases left in between. This chain's CDR3 is CASSFWGGPPSLQETQYF. Written as DNA, the CDR3 is TGCGCCAGCAGCTTCTGGGGGGGGCCGCCATCTCTACAGGAGACCCAGTACTTC.

This chain joins TRBV24-1 and TRBJ2-1; 7 bases map to TRBD2. The CDR3 is 11 residues long. Germline lookup yields CDR1 KGHDR and CDR2 SFDVKD. V trimming: 12 bases; J trimming: 7 bases; junction bases outside the gene matches: 5. The CDR3 protein is CAPLAENEQFF. In DNA form, the CDR3 reads TGTGCCCCCCTAGCGGAGAATGAGCAGTTCTTC.